This TCR beta chain is drawn from a study of CXCR3-negative and CXCR3-positive naive CD8 T cells. General study results and limits: Cryopreserved cells partially lost CXCR3 expression, and fresh PBMCs were used in most assays. Similar TRBV-TRBJ gene usage was seen in naive CXCR3-negative and CXCR3-positive cells, but not in memory cells. TRB CDR3 hydrophobicity was greater in CXCR3-positive naive cells than in CXCR3-negative naive cells.

The CDR3 contains 15 residues. Germline-derived CDR1 and CDR2 are SGHRS and YFSETQ. CD45RO-CCR7+CD27+CD95- was the phenotype of naive CD8+ T cells. Of note for this clonotype: Antigen: not known.

The study made its TRB cDNA libraries by 5' RACE, adding UMI labels. TCRdb reprocessed the 5' RACE reads and keeps a single row for each CDR3 protein, giving no DNA. The table lists some 140,000 distinct CDR3 sequences. The source is a human donor in good health. Some clones in this sample may be carry-over from other donors' samples. The sample taken for sequencing was naive CXCR3+ CD8+ T cells from blood. As to subset: CD45RO-CCR7+CD27+CD95- naive CD8+ T cells expressing CXCR3 (TNR3+). This sequence joins TRBV5-1 and TRBJ1-1. The CDR3 here is CASSLAKNMNTEAFF.